This T cell receptor beta chain was observed in a study of blood T cell repertoires in COVID-19. This clone was seen a few times. Assay used: immunoSEQ multiplex PCR; TCRdb lists only in-frame clones, some missing. The sample holds some 40,000 clones; 87% are singletons and the top ten take 20% to 25%. This CDR3 is 12 amino acids long. CDR1 is KGHDR and CDR2 is SFDVKD in the germline V gene. The germline V and J ends were trimmed by 2 bases and 4 bases, with 2 bases remaining between them. Sequenced: peripheral blood. V gene TRBV24-1 combines with J gene TRBJ1-5; D is ambiguous. The sequence came from a man in his sixties with acute or convalescent COVID-19. The CDR3 DNA is TGTGCCACCAGTGATTCAAATCAGCCCCAGCATTTT. Protein: CATSDSNQPQHF.